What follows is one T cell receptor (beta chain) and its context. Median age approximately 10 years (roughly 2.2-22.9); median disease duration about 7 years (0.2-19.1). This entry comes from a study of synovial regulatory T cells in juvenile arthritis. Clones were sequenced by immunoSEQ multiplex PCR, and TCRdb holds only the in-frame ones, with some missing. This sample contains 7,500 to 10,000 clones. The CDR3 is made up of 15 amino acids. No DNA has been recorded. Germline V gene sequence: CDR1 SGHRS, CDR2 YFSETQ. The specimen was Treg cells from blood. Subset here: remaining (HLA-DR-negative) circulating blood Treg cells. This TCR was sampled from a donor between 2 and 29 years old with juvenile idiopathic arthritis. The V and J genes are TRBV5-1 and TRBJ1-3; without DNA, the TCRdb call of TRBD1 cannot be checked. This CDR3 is CASSLAGALETTIYF.